The clone carrying this TCR beta chain was detected many times. This sample is drawn from a study of T-cell reconstitution after alpha-beta-depleted transplantation in children. Unique molecular identifiers were used to barcode this TCRbeta library. TCRdb reprocessed the PCR reads with MiXCR, giving one entry per CDR3 protein. The repertoire holds roughly 170,000 distinct CDR3 sequences, with about 6.4% as singletons. J lost 3 bases, V lost 5 bases, and 2 bases had no gene match. The CDR3 is 15 residues long. Germline V gives CDR1 SGHTA, CDR2 FQGNSA. The sample in question was PBMCs from the stem cell graft donor, obtained from the stem cell graft. This clonotype was obtained from a human donor who donated a stem cell graft to a child with Wiskott-Aldrich syndrome. J is TRBJ2-2 and V is TRBV7-2, with TRBD1 matching 11 bases. CDR3 amino acids: CASSRTGGDTGELFF. The DNA for the CDR3 is TGTGCCAGCAGCCGGACAGGGGGCGACACCGGGGAGCTGTTTTTT.